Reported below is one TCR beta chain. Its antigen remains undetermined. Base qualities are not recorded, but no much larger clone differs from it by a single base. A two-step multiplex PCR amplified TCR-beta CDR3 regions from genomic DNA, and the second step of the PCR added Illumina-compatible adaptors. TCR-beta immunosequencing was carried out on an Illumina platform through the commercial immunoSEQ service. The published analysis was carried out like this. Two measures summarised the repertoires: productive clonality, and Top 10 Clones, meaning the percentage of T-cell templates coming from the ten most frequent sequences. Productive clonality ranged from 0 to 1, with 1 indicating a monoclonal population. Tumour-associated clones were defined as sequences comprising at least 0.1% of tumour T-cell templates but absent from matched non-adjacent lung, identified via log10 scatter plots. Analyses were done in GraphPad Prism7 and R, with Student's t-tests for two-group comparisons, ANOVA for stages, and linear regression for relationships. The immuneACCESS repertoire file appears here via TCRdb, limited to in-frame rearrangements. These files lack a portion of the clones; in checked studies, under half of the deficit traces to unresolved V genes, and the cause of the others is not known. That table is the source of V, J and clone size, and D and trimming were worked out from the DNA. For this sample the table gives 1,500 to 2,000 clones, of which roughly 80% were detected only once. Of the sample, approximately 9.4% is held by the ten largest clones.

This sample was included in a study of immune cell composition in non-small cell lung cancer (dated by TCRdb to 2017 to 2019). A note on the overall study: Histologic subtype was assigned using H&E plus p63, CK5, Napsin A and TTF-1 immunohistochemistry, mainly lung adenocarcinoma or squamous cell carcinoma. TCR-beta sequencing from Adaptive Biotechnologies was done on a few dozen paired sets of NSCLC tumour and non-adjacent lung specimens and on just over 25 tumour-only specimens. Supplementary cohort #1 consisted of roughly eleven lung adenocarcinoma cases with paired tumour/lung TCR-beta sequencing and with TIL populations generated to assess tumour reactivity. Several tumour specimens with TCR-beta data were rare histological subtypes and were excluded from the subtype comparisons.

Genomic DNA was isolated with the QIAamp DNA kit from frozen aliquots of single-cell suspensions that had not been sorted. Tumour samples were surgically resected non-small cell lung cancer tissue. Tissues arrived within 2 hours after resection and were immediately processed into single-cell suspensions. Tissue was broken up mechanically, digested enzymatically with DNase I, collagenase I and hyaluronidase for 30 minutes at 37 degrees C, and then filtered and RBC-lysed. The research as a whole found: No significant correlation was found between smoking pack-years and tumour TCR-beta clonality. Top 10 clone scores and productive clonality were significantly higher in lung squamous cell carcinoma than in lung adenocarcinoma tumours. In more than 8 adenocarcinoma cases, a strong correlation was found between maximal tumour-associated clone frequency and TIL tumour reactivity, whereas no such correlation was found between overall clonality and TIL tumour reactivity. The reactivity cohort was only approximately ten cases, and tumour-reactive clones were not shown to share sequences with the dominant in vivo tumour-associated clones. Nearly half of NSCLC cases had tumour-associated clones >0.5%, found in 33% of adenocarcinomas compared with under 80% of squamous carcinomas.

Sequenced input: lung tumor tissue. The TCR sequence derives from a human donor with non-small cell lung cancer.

The nucleotide sequence reads TGTGCCAGTAGCCGGGAGGACTACGAGCAGTACTTC. Its protein reads: CASSREDYEQYF. The rearrangement combines TRBV19 with TRBJ2-7, with 7 bases matching TRBD2. From the cysteine through the phenylalanine, the CDR3 covers 12 amino acids. The retained sequence is limited to the CDR3, 36 bases, with the frame set at the first base. CDR1 LNHDA and CDR2 SQIVND were looked up in the germline V gene (reference sequence). V lost 6 bases and J lost 3 bases, and the count of bases not matched to a germline gene is 2.